This T cell receptor beta chain was identified during a study of T cell responses to AZD1222 COVID-19 vaccine. The overall study: Second doses were pooled across both intervals (about 4 or about 12 weeks). Findings and limits, study-wide: Spike-specific TCR breadth and depth grew following two AZD1222 doses. The donors showed a predominance of white British ancestry and of females, with possible underestimation of clonal diversity.

TCRdb keeps only in-frame clones here, not all; method: immunoSEQ multiplex PCR. The sample has 150,000 to 200,000 clones; 91% are singletons. Concerning this clone: Antigen unknown.

The CDR3 loop spans 15 amino acids. Trimming removed 2 bases at V and 1 base at J, with 8 bases between. Germline V lookup: CDR1 SGHTA, CDR2 FQGTGA. This chain connects TRBV7-3 to TRBJ2-2; tentative D call: TRBD2 (6 bases). The specimen was peripheral blood, collected on day 0 of AZD1222 vaccination. The TCR sequence derives from an adult in good health. The CDR3 sequence: CASSLQRVNTGELFF. CDR3 in DNA: TGTGCCAGCAGCTTACAGCGGGTGAACACCGGGGAGCTGTTTTTT.